This T cell receptor beta chain originates from a study of blood T cell repertoires in COVID-19. Background on the study: Samples taken during acute and convalescent COVID-19 were collected in the United States, Italy and Spain.

In the original processing: Using reference gene primer amplification, nucleated cell counts were estimated. Profiling relied on immunoSEQ multiplex PCR, and the TCRdb table lists in-frame clones only, not all of them. For V, J and clone size, that table is used; D and trimming come from the DNA. This table holds roughly 130,000 clones, approximately 83% found once. Germline V lookup: CDR1 ENHRY, CDR2 SYGVKD. CDR3 length: 13 amino acids. Trimming took off 2 bases at V and 5 bases at J, with 4 bases between the two ends. The receptor was isolated from a woman aged 45-59 years with acute or convalescent COVID-19. Specimen: peripheral blood. The V gene is TRBV10-3, the J gene TRBJ1-6, with no clear D. This CDR3 is CAISERDNSPLHF. In nucleotides, the CDR3 is TGTGCCATCAGTGAGCGCGATAATTCACCCCTCCACTTT.